A single sample gave rise to the 15 T cell receptor beta chains below, sequenced in a study of shared clonotypes between healthy human individuals. TCRdb's copy holds only in-frame clones and misses some; the assay was immunoSEQ multiplex PCR. The table has 2 million to 2.5 million clones, around 95% seen once. What was sequenced was naive CD4+ T cells sorted from blood. The subset is: CD45RA+ positively selected. The receptors originated from a man between 18 and 29 years old in good health.

The V and J genes are TRBV10-3 and TRBJ2-1, with D possibly TRBD2 on 5 matching bases. The V gene's germline CDR1 is ENHRY and CDR2 SYGVKD. V was clipped by 7 bases and J by 8 bases, with 21 bases between them. This CDR3 is built from 15 residues. The CDR3 here is CAITPDSQKGDEQFF. Written as DNA, the CDR3 is TGTGCCATCACCCCGGACTCCCAAAAGGGCGATGAGCAGTTCTTC.

With regard to this clone: This clone may be a read error of a much larger clone one base away. Other DNA sequences in the same sample also yield this CDR3. The chain joins TRBV7-2 to TRBJ2-7; D ambiguous. The CDR3 has 11 residues. Germline CDR1 and CDR2: SGHTA and FQGNSA. Trimming removed 5 bases from V and 2 bases from J, with 4 bases in between. The CDR3 nucleotides read TGTGCCAGCAGCGCGGCCTACGAGCAGTACTTC. This sequence encodes CASSAAYEQYF.

The rearrangement joins TRBV5-1 to TRBJ2-2; TRBD1 matches 8 bases. The CDR3 contains 16 residues. Trimming at V came to 0 bases and at J to 1 base, leaving 2 bases not matched to a gene. CDR1 SGHRS and CDR2 YFSETQ come from the germline V gene. The DNA for the CDR3 is TGCGCCAGCAGCTTGGTGGGACAGGAGAACACCGGGGAGCTGTTTTTT. Its protein is CASSLVGQENTGELFF.

In nucleotides, the CDR3 is TGCGCCAGCAGCGTATGGACAGATAGCTACGAGCAGTACTTC. Residues: CASSVWTDSYEQYF. The chain has TRBV5-1 and TRBJ2-7; D may be TRBD1 (6 bases). V was pared by 4 bases and J by 3 bases, with 14 bases between. The germline gives CDR1 SGHRS, CDR2 YFSETQ. This CDR3 spans 14 amino acids.

The rearrangement uses TRBV10-3 and TRBJ1-1; possible D gene TRBD1, 6 bases. Germline loops: CDR1 ENHRY, CDR2 SYGVKD. The CDR3 consists of 14 residues. V dropped 6 bases and J dropped 4 bases, with 15 bases sitting between them. The CDR3 spells CAIRPWGRGTEAFF. As DNA, the CDR3 is TGTGCCATCAGGCCATGGGGCAGGGGCACTGAAGCTTTCTTT.

This chain uses TRBV19 with TRBJ2-7; a possible D gene is TRBD1 (6 bases). Trimming stripped 6 bases from V and 1 base from J, with 16 bases between. This CDR3 comprises 15 residues. Germline CDR1 and CDR2: LNHDA and SQIVND (reference sequence). The CDR3 DNA is TGTGCCAGTAGACCCGGGACAACCAAATCCTACGAGCAGTACTTC. This gives the protein CASRPGTTKSYEQYF.

This chain connects TRBV4-1 to TRBJ2-7; 7 bases fit TRBD1. Germline assignment: CDR1 MGHRA and CDR2 YSYEKL. CDR3 length: 14 residues. After removal of 8 bases from V and 4 bases from J, the junction contained 11 bases not matched to a gene. The DNA for the CDR3 is TGCGCCAGCGCTCAGGGGGAGTCCTTATACGAGCAGTACTTC. Amino acids: CASAQGESLYEQYF.

A word on this clone: The same CDR3 arises from other DNA sequences in this sample as well. The chain links TRBV11-2 to TRBJ1-1, with D maybe TRBD1 (6 bases). The CDR3 extends over 15 amino acids. The V gene lost 1 base and the J gene lost 1 base, with 10 bases spanning the gap. Germline V gene data show CDR1 as SGHAT and CDR2 as FQNNGV. In DNA form, the CDR3 reads TGTGCCAGCAGCTTAGTGGGGGGCCAGAACACTGAAGCTTTCTTT. Its translation: CASSLVGGQNTEAFF. The full variable domain, its missing parts supplied by reference TRBV11-2 and TRBJ1-1, is EAGVAQSPRYKIIEKRQSVAFWCNPISGHATLYWYQQILGQGPKLLIQFQNNGVVDDSQLPKDRFSAERLKGVDSTLKIQPAKLEDSAVYLCASSLVGGQNTEAFFGQGTRLTVV.

The chain uses TRBV2 and TRBJ1-3; D is ambiguous. The CDR3 has 15 residues. In germline, CDR1 is SNHLY, CDR2 FYNNEI. V was clipped by 1 base and J by 0 bases, with 7 bases between them. CDR3 sequence (DNA): TGTGCCAGCAGTGAAGATGGAAGCTCTGGAAACACCATATATTTT. This sequence encodes CASSEDGSSGNTIYF.

On this clone itself: The same CDR3 can be traced to other DNA sequences in this sample. This chain connects TRBV5-6 to TRBJ1-2; D call uncertain. This CDR3 region has 12 residues. Germline lookup yields CDR1 SGHDT and CDR2 YYEEEE. The ends were cut back, 4 bases at V and 4 bases at J, with 8 bases in the middle. The CDR3 region is CASSLASYGYTF. DNA for the CDR3: TGTGCCAGCAGCCTTGCTAGCTATGGCTACACCTTC.

This CDR3 reads CASSLAIAANTEAFF. DNA of the CDR3: TGTGCCAGCAGCTTAGCCATCGCGGCGAACACTGAAGCTTTCTTT. This chain connects TRBV7-9 to TRBJ1-1, with no clear D. Trimming took off 0 bases at V and 1 base at J, with 9 bases between the two ends. Germline loops: CDR1 SEHNR, CDR2 FQNEAQ (reference sequence). The CDR3 extends over 15 amino acids.

About this clone: Other DNA sequences in the same sample also yield this CDR3. The genes are TRBV5-1 and TRBJ1-2, with D tentatively TRBD1 (6 bases). The germline V gene has CDR1 SGHRS and CDR2 YFSETQ. The CDR3 is 14 amino acids. V lost 2 bases to trimming and J lost 3 bases, with 11 bases between them. DNA for the CDR3: TGCGCCAGCAGCTTTAATCCAGGGGACTATGGCTACACCTTC. Translation gives CASSFNPGDYGYTF.

This chain uses TRBV30 with TRBJ2-5; TRBD2 is a possible D gene (5 bases). Germline V gives CDR1 GTSNPN, CDR2 SVGIG (reference sequence). The CDR3 runs to 14 residues. V was clipped by 2 bases and J by 5 bases, with 15 bases between them. CDR3 sequence (DNA): TGTGCCTGGAGTCTTTTACGGGGTCGGGAGACCCAGTACTTC. This codes for CAWSLLRGRETQYF.

The rearrangement links TRBV30 to TRBJ2-5, with 7 positions matching TRBD2. The CDR3 sequence is 13 residues long. Germline V lookup: CDR1 GTSNPN, CDR2 SVGIG (reference sequence). The ends lost 7 bases at V and 0 bases at J; junction bases unmatched: 5. For the CDR3, the DNA is TGTGCCTATTCGGGGGGAGACCAAGAGACCCAGTACTTC. It translates to CAYSGGDQETQYF.

The chain employs TRBV7-2 and TRBJ2-3; tentative D call: TRBD2 (5 bases). CDR1 is SGHTA and CDR2 is FQGNSA in the germline V gene. Trimming pared 5 bases from V and 1 base from J, leaving 16 bases between. The CDR3 covers 16 residues. Written as DNA, the CDR3 is TGTGCCAGCAGCATAGGACTCGTGCGAGGCACAGATACGCAGTATTTT. Translated: CASSIGLVRGTDTQYF. The complete variable domain, with remaining parts taken from reference TRBV7-2 and TRBJ2-3, reads GAGVSQSPSNKVTEKGKDVELRCDPISGHTALYWYRQSLGQGLEFLIYFQGNSAPDKSGLPSDRFSAERTGGSVSTLTIQRTQQEDSAVYLCASSIGLVRGTDTQYFGPGTRLTVL.